This TCR beta chain was captured by sequencing in a study of response to subunit inactivated influenza vaccine. The study's findings and limits: After each seasonal influenza vaccination, few new T cells are recruited, the authors suggested.

Each CDR3 protein is one row after TCRdb ran MiXCR on the RT-PCR reads. This sample has fewer than 600,000 distinct CDR3 sequences, with around 7.7% found just once. This clonotype was observed many times. Its antigen is still unknown. The CDR3 has 13 residues. Trimming removed 7 bases from V and 6 bases from J, with 18 bases in between. Germline V gives CDR1 SQVTM, CDR2 ANQGSEA. Here the sequenced sample was PBMCs from blood, taken less than 30 months after vaccination. V is TRBV29-1 and J is TRBJ1-1; D ambiguous. The source of this sequence is a man between 50 and 75 years old who received an inactivated influenza vaccine. This CDR3 is CSARLPGSAEAFF. CDR3 nucleotide sequence: TGCAGCGCCCGTCTGCCGGGTAGCGCTGAAGCTTTCTTT.